The 10 T cell receptor beta chains presented below share a single source sample, sequenced in a study of T-cell reconstitution after alpha-beta-depleted transplantation in children. TCRbeta library preparation incorporated unique molecular identifiers. Each CDR3 protein is one row after TCRdb ran MiXCR on the PCR reads. The sample lists about 980,000 distinct CDR3 sequences; roughly 29% were seen once. The input for sequencing was PBMCs, mostly from graft donor cells, taken 360 days after TCRalphabeta/CD19-depleted stem cell transplant. These receptors all stem from a boy in the first two years of life who had a stem cell transplant for SCID, so the T cells may come from the graft donor.

About this clonotype itself: One junction end disagrees with the germline gene, perhaps due to a read error. The chain has TRBV5-1 and TRBJ2-7; TRBD1 agrees at 8 bases. This CDR3 has 16 residues. The germline CDR1 and CDR2 sequences are SGHRS and YFSETQ. The CDR3: CASSLDAGGVSNEQYF. For the CDR3, the DNA is TGCGCCAGCAGCTTGGATGCAGGGGGCGTCTCCAACGAGCAGTACTTC.

The J gene is TRBJ2-2, the V gene TRBV7-2, with D unresolved. CDR1 is SGHTA, CDR2 FQGNSA, per germline. The CDR3 loop spans 16 amino acids. V was trimmed by 4 bases and J by 1 base, leaving 13 bases between them. The CDR3 region is CASSSVGWLNTGELFF. CDR3 DNA: TGTGCCAGCAGCTCTGTAGGGTGGCTGAACACCGGGGAGCTGTTTTTT.

This clonotype was picked up a small number of times. V is TRBV7-9 and J is TRBJ1-1; TRBD1 might be the D (6 bases). The CDR3 is 17 amino acids. Germline CDR1 is SEHNR and CDR2 is FQNEAQ (reference sequence). Trimming took 2 bases from V and 4 from J, leaving 20 bases between them. Written as DNA, the CDR3 is TGTGCCAGCAGCTTACCCACTCCTACAGGGTTTGGCACTGAAGCTTTCTTT. Protein sequence: CASSLPTPTGFGTEAFF. Supplemented by reference TRBV7-9 and TRBJ1-1, the full variable domain reads DTGVSQNPRHKITKRGQNVTFRCDPISEHNRLYWYRQTLGQGPEFLTYFQNEAQLEKSRLLSDRFSAERPKGSFSTLEIQRTEQGDSAMYLCASSLPTPTGFGTEAFFGQGTRLTVV.

This clonotype was detected only a few times. The V call is TRBV5-1, the J call TRBJ2-1, with a weak D call TRBD2 (5 bases). The length of the CDR3 is 15 residues. CDR1 and CDR2 from the germline V gene are SGHRS and YFSETQ. The ends were cut back, 0 bases at V and 10 bases at J, with 17 bases in the middle. CDR3 loop: CASSLGAARSGEQFF. The CDR3 coding sequence is TGCGCCAGCAGCTTGGGAGCGGCCCGCTCCGGAGAGCAGTTCTTC.

This clonotype occurred many times. The V call is TRBV7-9, the J call TRBJ2-5; TRBD2 is a possible D gene (6 bases). CDR3 size: 15 residues. Trimming removed 4 bases from V and 0 bases from J, with 12 bases in between. Germline CDR1 SEHNR, CDR2 FQNEAQ (reference sequence). The CDR3 loop reads CASSSRRGNQETQYF. The CDR3 DNA sequence: TGTGCCAGCAGCTCGAGGCGGGGCAACCAAGAGACCCAGTACTTC.

The chain combines TRBV24-1 with TRBJ2-3; D perhaps matches TRBD2 (6 bases). The V end was cut by 3 bases, the J end by 6 bases, with 6 bases between. From germline, CDR1 is KGHDR and CDR2 SFDVKD. This CDR3 spans 12 amino acids. The CDR3 DNA is TGTGCCACCAGTGATGGGGGGGATACGCAGTATTTT. Encoded protein: CATSDGGDTQYF.

The chain uses TRBV3-1 and TRBJ1-3, with no clear D. CDR1 is LGHDT, CDR2 YNNKEL, per germline (reference sequence). V lost 2 bases and J 4 bases, leaving 3 bases between the germline ends. The CDR3 runs 12 residues. For the CDR3, the DNA is TGTGCCAGCAGCCAAAACGGAAACACCATATATTTT. Its protein product is CASSQNGNTIYF.

The chain couples TRBV29-1 to TRBJ2-3; TRBD1 matches 9 bases. CDR3 length: 14 amino acids. With 4 bases clipped from V and 1 base from J, the junction kept 3 bases outside the gene matches. Germline CDR1 is SQVTM and CDR2 is ANQGSEA. This chain's CDR3 is CSVAWTGGTDTQYF. The CDR3 nucleotides read TGCAGCGTTGCTTGGACAGGGGGCACAGATACGCAGTATTTT.

This clonotype was observed a few times. This sequence joins TRBV12-3 or TRBV12-4 and TRBJ2-1; no clear D gene. This CDR3 is built from 11 residues. V was clipped by 6 bases and J by 12 bases, with 12 bases between them. In DNA, the CDR3 is TGTGCCAGCAGCCTGGACCTGTTGCAGTTCTTC. This gives the protein CASSLDLLQFF.

A remark on this clonotype: One end of the junction does not line up with germline, which may come from a read error. This sequence joins TRBV7-9 and TRBJ1-1, with D unclear. The V gene's germline CDR1 is SEHNR and CDR2 FQNEAQ (reference sequence). The CDR3 length is 12 residues. This CDR3 reads CASSFGETEVFF. CDR3 DNA: TGTGCCAGCAGCTTCGGGGAGACTGAAGTTTTCTTT.